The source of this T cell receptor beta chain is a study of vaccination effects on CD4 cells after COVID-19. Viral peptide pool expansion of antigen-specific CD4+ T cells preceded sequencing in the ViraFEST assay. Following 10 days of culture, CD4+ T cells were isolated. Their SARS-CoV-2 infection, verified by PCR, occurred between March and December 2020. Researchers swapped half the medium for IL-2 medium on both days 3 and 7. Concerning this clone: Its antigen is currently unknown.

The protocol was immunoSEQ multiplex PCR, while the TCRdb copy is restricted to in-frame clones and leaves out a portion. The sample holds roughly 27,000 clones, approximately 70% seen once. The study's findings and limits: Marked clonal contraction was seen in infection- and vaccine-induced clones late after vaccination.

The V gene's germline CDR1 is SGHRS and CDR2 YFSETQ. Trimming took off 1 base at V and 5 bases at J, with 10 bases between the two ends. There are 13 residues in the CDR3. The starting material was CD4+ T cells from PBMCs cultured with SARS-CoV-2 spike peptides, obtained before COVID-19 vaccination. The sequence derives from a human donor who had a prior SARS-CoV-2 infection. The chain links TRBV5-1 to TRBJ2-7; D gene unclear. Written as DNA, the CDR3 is TGCGCCAGCAGCTTGTTTGGAGACCACGAGCAGTACTTC. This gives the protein CASSLFGDHEQYF.